This TCR beta chain was captured in a study of a mutant IDH1 vaccine in newly diagnosed glioma. About the research overall: Patients had eight vaccinations, in weeks 1, 3, 5, 7, 11, 15, 19 and 23. Radiotherapy alone preceded vaccination by 4-6 weeks; alternatively, vaccination started with temozolomide cycles.

Details on this clone: Its antigen is unknown.

CDR1 and CDR2 (germline): MNHEY, SVGAGI. V was pared by 2 bases and J by 2 bases, with 13 bases between. The CDR3 consists of 15 residues. Libraries were prepared by immunoSEQ multiplex PCR; TCRdb keeps only in-frame clonotypes and omits some of them. Of some 30,000 clones in the sample, 90% were seen once. Time point denoted: week 11, during vaccination. Mutant IDH1 20-mer peptide, at 300 ug, made up each vaccine dose, with topical imiquimod. The sample consisted of PBMCs, taken from a glioma patient whose treatment included an IDH1 peptide vaccine. This receptor was obtained from a man aged 18 to 35 with glioma. The chain is built from TRBV6-5 and TRBJ2-7; D could derive from TRBD1 or TRBD2 (6 bases each). CDR3 coding DNA: TGTGCCAGCAGTTACGGGGGGCTTGGGACCTACGAGCAGTACTTC. This translates into CASSYGGLGTYEQYF.